Each of the 17 T cell receptor beta chains below was sequenced from the same sample in a study of blood T cell repertoires in COVID-19. The method was immunoSEQ multiplex PCR; TCRdb's version includes in-frame clones alone and lacks a portion of them. Found here are roughly 180,000 clones, around four fifths of them singletons; the top ten hold about 4.4%. The sample consisted of PBMCs or T cells enriched from blood (not recorded which). These receptors came from a woman between 45 and 65 years old who had recovered from COVID-19.

The chain uses TRBV7-2 and TRBJ2-3; possible D gene TRBD2, 7 bases. The CDR3 is 15 amino acids. The germline V and J ends were trimmed by 7 bases and 2 bases, with 16 bases remaining between them. The V gene's germline CDR1 is SGHTA and CDR2 FQGNSA. CDR3 sequence: CASTSGGLSTDTQYF. DNA for the CDR3: TGTGCCAGCACTTCCGGGGGGCTGTCCACAGATACGCAGTATTTT.

The chain is built from TRBV7-2 and TRBJ1-5; D call uncertain. Trimming cost V 3 bases and J 4 bases, with 16 bases left between them. The CDR3 is 16 residues long. Germline values: CDR1 SGHTA, CDR2 FQGNSA. The CDR3 spells CASSFRAAGGNQPQHF. CDR3 coding DNA: TGTGCCAGCAGCTTTCGGGCAGCGGGTGGGAATCAGCCCCAGCATTTT.

This rearrangement joins TRBV4-2 to TRBJ1-1; D unresolved. This CDR3 is built from 14 residues. Germline CDR1 LGHNA, CDR2 YNFKEQ. V dropped 4 bases and J dropped 0 bases, with 9 bases sitting between them. CDR3 sequence reads: CASSPGELNTEAFF. DNA for the CDR3: TGTGCCAGCAGCCCCGGGGAGTTGAACACTGAAGCTTTCTTT.

The chain carries TRBV5-1 and TRBJ2-2; a possible D gene is TRBD1 (6 bases). V lost 5 bases and J lost 4, with 9 bases in between. The CDR3 sequence is 13 residues long. CDR1 is SGHRS, CDR2 YFSETQ, per germline. CDR3 coding DNA: TGCGCCAGCAGGCCACAGGGCACCGGGGAGCTGTTTTTT. Translation: CASRPQGTGELFF.

The chain combines TRBV6-1 with TRBJ2-4; tentative D call: TRBD2 (6 bases). Trimming shortened V by 3 bases and J by 0 bases, and 9 bases separated the two germline ends. The germline gives CDR1 MNHNS, CDR2 SASEGT. This CDR3 has 15 amino acids. The CDR3 DNA follows: TGTGCCAGCAGTGATCAGGGACTAGCCAAAAACATTCAGTACTTC. It encodes CASSDQGLAKNIQYF.

The rearrangement uses TRBV27 and TRBJ2-7; D might be TRBD1 (6 bases). Germline V lookup: CDR1 MNHEY, CDR2 SMNVEV (reference sequence). The CDR3 is made up of 14 amino acids. Trimming cost V 5 bases and J 4 bases, with 15 bases left between them. CDR3 sequence: CASSPQGQPYEQYV. The DNA of the CDR3 is TGTGCCAGCAGTCCACAGGGACAACCTTACGAGCAGTACGTC.

This chain connects TRBV29-1 to TRBJ2-2; no clear D gene. Trimming stripped 7 bases from V and 2 bases from J, with 11 bases between. Germline assignment: CDR1 SQVTM and CDR2 ANQGSEA. This CDR3 is 13 amino acids long. As DNA, the CDR3 is TGCAGCGGGGTGGGCGAAAACACCGGGGAGCTGTTTTTT. The encoded protein is CSGVGENTGELFF.

The chain has TRBV2 and TRBJ1-1; 7 nucleotides align to TRBD1. Per the germline V gene, CDR1 is SNHLY and CDR2 is FYNNEI. This CDR3 has 11 residues. V lost 8 bases and J lost 10; bases outside the gene matches: 7. The CDR3 protein is CASARQGRAFF. Written as DNA, the CDR3 is TGTGCCAGCGCGCGACAGGGTCGAGCTTTCTTT.

The J gene is TRBJ1-2, the V gene TRBV6-5, with 7 bases that match TRBD1. The germline CDR1 and CDR2 sequences are MNHEY and SVGAGI. The CDR3 loop spans 13 amino acids. V lost 6 bases to trimming and J lost 9 bases; unmatched junction nucleotides: 10. The CDR3 loop reads CASRLQGRSSYTF. CDR3 sequence (DNA): TGTGCCAGCAGACTACAGGGGAGGTCGAGCTACACCTTC.

The chain recombines TRBV30 with TRBJ1-3; TRBD1 aligns across 10 bases. Looked up from germline, CDR1 is GTSNPN and CDR2 is SVGIG (reference sequence). The CDR3 loop spans 14 amino acids. V lost 5 bases to trimming and J lost 3 bases; unmatched junction nucleotides: 4. The CDR3: CAWWDRGGGNTIYF. CDR3 sequence (DNA): TGTGCCTGGTGGGACAGGGGCGGTGGAAACACCATATATTTT.

The chain joins TRBV3-1 (or the pseudogene TRBV3-2) to TRBJ1-1, with D tentatively TRBD1 (5 bases). Germline CDR1 LGHDT, CDR2 YNNKEL (reference sequence). The CDR3 is 15 amino acids. V was pared by 7 bases and J by 0 bases, with 15 bases between. CDR3 coding DNA: TGTGCCAGCACCCCTCGGGGGAGCTTGAACACTGAAGCTTTCTTT. Residues: CASTPRGSLNTEAFF.

V gene TRBV11-2 combines with J gene TRBJ1-6; possible D gene TRBD1, 5 bases. The V and J ends lost 2 bases and 4 bases respectively, with 15 bases between them. The CDR3 extends over 17 amino acids. Germline V gene data show CDR1 as SGHAT and CDR2 as FQNNGV. DNA of the CDR3: TGTGCCAGCAGCTTACTCCGGGGGGTTAGTTATAATTCACCCCTCCACTTT. It specifies CASSLLRGVSYNSPLHF.

V usage is TRBV9 and J usage is TRBJ1-1; D may be TRBD1 (5 bases). The germline V and J ends were trimmed by 1 base and 4 bases, with 14 bases remaining between them. This CDR3 region has 15 residues. CDR1 and CDR2 from the germline V gene are SGDLS and YYNGEE. CDR3 nucleotide sequence: TGTGCCAGCAGCGTACCTCCGGGGGGGACCACTGAAGCTTTCTTT. It encodes CASSVPPGGTTEAFF.

This sequence joins TRBV19 and TRBJ1-1; weak D call: TRBD1 (5 bases). Trimming pared 7 bases from V and 7 bases from J, leaving 19 bases between. Per the germline V gene, CDR1 is LNHDA and CDR2 is SQIVND (reference sequence). The CDR3 has 14 residues. CDR3 DNA: TGTGCCAGTAACCCGGGGAGGGGCTACCTTGAAGCTTTCTTT. Amino acid sequence: CASNPGRGYLEAFF.

This chain links TRBV5-6 with TRBJ1-4; D uncertain. Germline V gene data show CDR1 as SGHDT and CDR2 as YYEEEE. The CDR3 length is 14 residues. The V end lost 4 bases, the J end lost 0 bases, and 7 bases lay between the germline ends. CDR3 loop: CASSRSATNEKLFF. Written as DNA, the CDR3 is TGTGCCAGCAGCCGATCAGCAACTAATGAAAAACTGTTTTTT.

The chain has TRBV2 and TRBJ1-1; D call uncertain. The CDR3 consists of 13 residues. CDR1 and CDR2 (germline): SNHLY, FYNNEI. V lost 8 bases, J lost 3 bases, and 13 bases lay in between. The CDR3 DNA follows: TGTGCCAGCCTTAGGTGGGGAGACACTGAAGCTTTCTTT. Translation: CASLRWGDTEAFF. The full variable domain, rest sourced from reference TRBV2 and TRBJ1-1, is EPEVTQTPSHQVTQMGQEVILRCVPISNHLYFYWYRQILGQKVEFLVSFYNNEISEKSEIFDDQFSVERPDGSNFTLKIRSTKLEDSAMYFCASLRWGDTEAFFGQGTRLTVV.

This sequence joins TRBV30 and TRBJ1-5; weak D call: TRBD1 (5 bases). This CDR3 is 14 amino acids long. In germline, CDR1 is GTSNPN, CDR2 SVGIG (reference sequence). V shed 2 bases and J shed 6 bases, with 14 bases lying between them. CDR3 coding DNA: TGTGCCTGGAGTTGGCCGGGGGTCTCTCAGCCCCAGCATTTT. Translating it yields CAWSWPGVSQPQHF.